Presented here are 30 T cell receptor beta chains from one specimen sequenced in a study of T cell changes during pregnancy in multiple sclerosis. Only in-frame clones appear in the TCRdb table, and some are missing; sequencing was by immunoSEQ multiplex PCR. This sample has fewer than 60,000 clones; about 91% occur once, and the top ten carry around 9.6%. Sample: CD8+ T cells from peripheral blood mononuclear cells, taken after pregnancy. The receptors shown here come from a female donor with multiple sclerosis, enrolled in a pregnancy study.

The chain recombines TRBV5-6 with TRBJ2-7, with D uncertain. The CDR3 totals 11 residues. Germline CDR1 reads SGHDT; CDR2 reads YYEEEE. Trimming stripped 4 bases from V and 6 bases from J, with 8 bases between. The DNA for the CDR3 is TGTGCCAGCAGCCACGGTCTCGAGCAGTACTTC. It is translated as CASSHGLEQYF. Supplemented by reference TRBV5-6 and TRBJ2-7, the full variable domain reads DAGVTQSPTHLIKTRGQQVTLRCSPKSGHDTVSWYQQALGQGPQFIFQYYEEEERQRGNFPDRFSGHQFPNYSSELNVNALLLGDSALYLCASSHGLEQYFGPGTRLTVT.

The count of this clone is one. The chain has TRBV6-5 and TRBJ1-1; D may be TRBD1 (6 bases). Trimming cost V 4 bases and J 1 base, with 7 bases left between them. This CDR3 spans 13 amino acids. Germline V gene lookup returns CDR1 MNHEY and CDR2 SVGAGI. CDR3 in DNA: TGTGCCAGCAGTTCGACAGGGAACACTGAAGCTTTCTTT. Translation gives CASSSTGNTEAFF.

The V and J genes are TRBV13 and TRBJ2-3; D remains unclear. The CDR3 runs to 14 residues. Trimming took off 2 bases at V and 2 bases at J, with 8 bases between the two ends. Per the germline V gene, CDR1 is PRHDT and CDR2 is FYEKMQ (reference sequence). CDR3 sequence: CASSLFYNTDTQYF. CDR3 in DNA: TGTGCCAGCAGCTTATTTTACAACACAGATACGCAGTATTTT.

This chain connects TRBV9 to TRBJ1-2, with a weak D call TRBD1 (6 bases). Germline loops: CDR1 SGDLS, CDR2 YYNGEE. Trimming removed 4 bases at V and 0 bases at J, with 13 bases between. The CDR3 totals 15 residues. The CDR3 bases are TGTGCCAGCAGCCCAGTAACAGGGCCTAACTATGGCTACACCTTC. Protein sequence: CASSPVTGPNYGYTF.

This chain connects TRBV10-3 to TRBJ2-7, with D possibly TRBD1 on 6 matching bases. The CDR3 runs to 14 residues. The V end was cut by 2 bases, the J end by 7 bases, with 15 bases between. Germline V gene data show CDR1 as ENHRY and CDR2 as SYGVKD. CDR3 DNA sequence: TGTGCCATCAGTGAGGGACAGTTATTGGAGGAGCAGTACTTC. Protein product: CAISEGQLLEEQYF.

The gene calls are TRBV9 and TRBJ2-7; possible D gene TRBD1, 5 bases. V shed 2 bases and J shed 4 bases, with 16 bases lying between them. The CDR3 runs to 15 residues. Looked up from germline, CDR1 is SGDLS and CDR2 is YYNGEE. This CDR3 reads CASSVVGEVGYEQYF. The CDR3 nucleotides read TGTGCCAGCAGCGTCGTAGGGGAAGTTGGTTACGAGCAGTACTTC.

This chain uses TRBV13 with TRBJ2-7; D ambiguous. Trimming left V 0 bases short and J 6 bases short, with 6 bases between. The CDR3 sequence is 12 residues long. Germline V gene lookup returns CDR1 PRHDT and CDR2 FYEKMQ (reference sequence). The CDR3 DNA is TGTGCCAGCAGCTTAGGTTCGGGCGAGCAGTACTTC. It yields the protein CASSLGSGEQYF.

V and J are TRBV5-1 and TRBJ2-3; no reliable D call. Trimming took 2 bases from V and 1 from J, leaving 17 bases between them. CDR1 is SGHRS and CDR2 is YFSETQ in the germline V gene. This CDR3 has 17 amino acids. CDR3 loop: CASSFTPTGPGTDTQYF. The DNA of the CDR3 is TGCGCCAGCAGCTTCACACCTACTGGGCCGGGCACAGATACGCAGTATTTT.

The chain is built from TRBV27 and TRBJ1-5; D possibly corresponds to TRBD1 (6 bases). Trimming pared 5 bases from V and 4 bases from J, leaving 9 bases between. CDR1 and CDR2 from the germline V gene are MNHEY and SMNVEV (reference sequence). The CDR3 has 13 residues. As DNA, the CDR3 is TGTGCCAGCAGTATCGACAGGAATCAGCCCCAGCATTTT. Protein product: CASSIDRNQPQHF.

V and J are TRBV7-8 and TRBJ2-5; D not resolved. The CDR3 contains 14 residues. CDR1 and CDR2 from the germline V gene are SGHVS and FQNEAQ. V was shortened by 1 base and J by 5 bases, with 11 bases between the two germline ends. The CDR3 spells CASSLESAWETQYF. The CDR3 DNA sequence: TGTGCCAGCAGCTTAGAAAGCGCTTGGGAGACCCAGTACTTC.

V gene TRBV7-3 combines with J gene TRBJ2-3; the D gene is possibly TRBD2 (5 bases). Trimming cost V 5 bases and J 2 bases, with 17 bases left between them. Germline loops: CDR1 SGHTA, CDR2 FQGTGA. This CDR3 is built from 16 residues. CDR3 sequence (DNA): TGTGCCAGCAGCCCGTTGGGAGAGGGAGACACAGATACGCAGTATTTT. Translated, it gives CASSPLGEGDTDTQYF.

This clone turned up a few times. This sequence joins TRBV18 and TRBJ1-6; TRBD1 matches at 7 bases. Germline CDR1 KGHSH, CDR2 LQKENI. The CDR3 is 16 residues long. Trimming at V came to 4 bases and at J to 3 bases, leaving 6 bases not matched to a gene. Here the CDR3 DNA reads TGTGCCAGCTCACAGTCGGGACAGCTCTATAATTCACCCCTCCACTTT. Encoded protein: CASSQSGQLYNSPLHF.

This chain joins TRBV4-1 and TRBJ1-3, with TRBD1 matching over 7 bases. The CDR3 extends over 15 amino acids. Germline V gives CDR1 MGHRA, CDR2 YSYEKL. V lost 7 bases and J lost 4; bases outside the gene matches: 10. The DNA of the CDR3 is TGCGCCAGCAACCCCATACAGGGGAGCGGAAACACCATATATTTT. Protein product: CASNPIQGSGNTIYF.

This clone was picked up one time. CDR3 region: CASSLVGAGAKGTEAFF. The CDR3 DNA follows: TGTGCCAGCAGCTTAGTAGGTGCAGGGGCTAAGGGTACTGAAGCTTTCTTT. The rearrangement joins TRBV7-8 to TRBJ1-1; perhaps TRBD1 as D (6 bases). CDR3 length equals 17 residues. Trimming took off 1 base at V and 5 bases at J, with 20 bases between the two ends. CDR1 and CDR2 (germline): SGHVS, FQNEAQ.

The chain carries TRBV27 and TRBJ1-5; D remains unclear. The germline gives CDR1 MNHEY, CDR2 SMNVEV (reference sequence). This CDR3 region has 12 residues. Trimming took 8 bases from V and 2 from J, leaving 7 bases between them. The CDR3 coding sequence is TGTGCCAGCCGGGAGGGCAATCAGCCCCAGCATTTT. Translated: CASREGNQPQHF.

This chain links TRBV6-1 with TRBJ2-7; D may be TRBD1 (6 bases). This CDR3 region has 15 residues. Germline V gene data show CDR1 as MNHNS and CDR2 as SASEGT. The V end lost 1 base, the J end lost 0 bases, and 10 bases lay between the germline ends. The CDR3 sequence: CASSEVGQSSYEQYF. CDR3 bases: TGTGCCAGCAGTGAAGTCGGACAGAGCTCCTACGAGCAGTACTTC.

This chain uses TRBV5-4 with TRBJ1-1; a possible D gene is TRBD1 (6 bases). V lost 2 bases and J 0 bases, leaving 11 bases between the germline ends. From germline, CDR1 is SGHNT and CDR2 YYREEE (reference sequence). CDR3 length equals 15 residues. In DNA, the CDR3 is TGTGCCAGCAGCTTATGGGGGGGGCTGAACACTGAAGCTTTCTTT. Translation gives CASSLWGGLNTEAFF.

The V and J genes are TRBV4-2 and TRBJ2-7; D might be TRBD2 (6 bases). Germline V gene data show CDR1 as LGHNA and CDR2 as YNFKEQ. This CDR3 region has 15 residues. V was pared by 1 base and J by 0 bases, with 10 bases between. The CDR3 region is CASSQVGGASYEQYF. In nucleotides, the CDR3 is TGTGCCAGCAGCCAAGTGGGGGGAGCCTCCTACGAGCAGTACTTC.

The chain carries TRBV5-1 and TRBJ2-2; 8 bases agree with TRBD2. V lost 0 bases and J lost 7; bases outside the gene matches: 8. This CDR3 contains 16 residues. The germline V gene encodes CDR1 SGHRS and CDR2 YFSETQ. CDR3 loop: CASSLAPGGRVGELFF. In DNA, the CDR3 is TGCGCCAGCAGCTTGGCCCCGGGGGGGCGGGTCGGGGAGCTGTTTTTT.

The V and J genes are TRBV19 and TRBJ2-3; 10 nucleotides match TRBD2. Germline V CDR1 and CDR2: LNHDA, SQIVND (reference sequence). CDR3 length: 18 residues. The J segment lost 2 bases and the V segment lost 2 bases, leaving 10 bases of the junction unmatched. CDR3 coding DNA: TGTGCCAGTAGTATACATTGGCTAGCGGGGGACCACACAGATACGCAGTATTTT. Translating it yields CASSIHWLAGDHTDTQYF.

This chain links TRBV11-2 with TRBJ2-7; a possible D gene is TRBD2 (5 bases). The CDR3 sequence is 13 residues long. V was cut by 5 bases and J by 2 bases, with 10 bases left in between. Germline V lookup: CDR1 SGHAT, CDR2 FQNNGV. CDR3 in amino acids: CASSAGLAYEQYF. In DNA, the CDR3 is TGTGCCAGCAGCGCGGGCCTAGCCTACGAGCAGTACTTC. Full variable domain (remainder filled in from reference TRBV11-2 and TRBJ2-7): EAGVAQSPRYKIIEKRQSVAFWCNPISGHATLYWYQQILGQGPKLLIQFQNNGVVDDSQLPKDRFSAERLKGVDSTLKIQPAKLEDSAVYLCASSAGLAYEQYFGPGTRLTVT.

This chain links TRBV2 with TRBJ2-1; a possible D gene is TRBD2 (5 bases). Looked up from germline, CDR1 is SNHLY and CDR2 is FYNNEI. V lost 3 bases and J lost 1, with 7 bases in between. The CDR3 loop spans 14 amino acids. CDR3 nucleotide sequence: TGTGCCAGCAGTGAGACGGGGTCCTACAATGAGCAGTTCTTC. It specifies CASSETGSYNEQFF. Together with reference TRBV2 and TRBJ2-1, the CDR3 gives the full variable domain: EPEVTQTPSHQVTQMGQEVILRCVPISNHLYFYWYRQILGQKVEFLVSFYNNEISEKSEIFDDQFSVERPDGSNFTLKIRSTKLEDSAMYFCASSETGSYNEQFFGPGTRLTVL.

This chain uses TRBV27 with TRBJ1-5, with 9 positions matching TRBD1. The CDR3 loop spans 14 amino acids. Germline CDR1 is MNHEY and CDR2 is SMNVEV (reference sequence). V was pared by 5 bases and J by 5 bases, with 4 bases of the junction left unmatched. Written as DNA, the CDR3 is TGTGCCAGCAGTGCCCGACAGGGGGATCAGCCCCAGCATTTT. Protein: CASSARQGDQPQHF.

V gene TRBV11-2 combines with J gene TRBJ2-2; TRBD2 matches 8 bases. V was clipped by 1 base and J by 7 bases; unmatched bases: 8. Germline CDR1 SGHAT, CDR2 FQNNGV. This CDR3 is 16 amino acids long. CDR3 DNA sequence: TGTGCCAGCAGCTTAGGCCCAGCGGGGGTGGGCGGGGAGCTGTTTTTT. This encodes CASSLGPAGVGGELFF.

This chain links TRBV5-1 with TRBJ2-7; 10 bases line up with TRBD1. Germline V gene sequence: CDR1 SGHRS, CDR2 YFSETQ. The CDR3 loop spans 15 amino acids. The V segment lost 2 bases and the J segment 4 bases; nucleotides outside the gene matches: 6. CDR3: CASSFGTGAFYEQYF. CDR3 DNA sequence: TGCGCCAGCAGCTTTGGGACAGGGGCCTTTTACGAGCAGTACTTC.

This clone was counted only a few times. The chain couples TRBV6-4 to TRBJ2-2; possibly TRBD1 for D (5 bases). Germline CDR1 and CDR2: MRHNA and SNTAGT. The V end lost 3 bases, the J end lost 3 bases, and 5 bases lay between the germline ends. CDR3 length equals 13 residues. The CDR3 spells CASSEGDTGELFF. The CDR3 coding sequence is TGTGCCAGCAGTGAAGGGGACACCGGGGAGCTGTTTTTT.

The V call is TRBV29-1, the J call TRBJ1-4; 8 nucleotides agree with TRBD1. Germline values: CDR1 SQVTM, CDR2 ANQGSEA. The trim removed 6 bases at V and 10 bases at J, leaving 10 bases unmatched. CDR3 length: 13 amino acids. CDR3 residues: CSVQGQVGGKLFF. The CDR3, as DNA: TGCAGCGTCCAGGGACAGGTCGGCGGAAAACTGTTTTTT. Combining the CDR3 with reference TRBV29-1 and TRBJ1-4 gives the whole variable domain SAVISQKPSRDICQRGTSLTIQCQVDSQVTMMFWYRQQPGQSLTLIATANQGSEATYESGFVIDKFPISRPNLTFSTLTVSNMSPEDSSIYLCSVQGQVGGKLFFGSGTQLSVL.

The chain joins TRBV10-2 to TRBJ1-5, with D uncertain. Between the trimmed V and J ends, which lost 0 bases and 5 bases, there was a span of 11 bases. The CDR3 extends over 15 amino acids. Germline V gives CDR1 WSHSY, CDR2 SAAADI. CDR3 sequence (DNA): TGCGCCAGCAGTGAGTCTACGGGTCTCGATCAGCCCCAGCATTTT. It is translated as CASSESTGLDQPQHF.

The chain combines TRBV27 with TRBJ1-2; D remains ambiguous. Germline CDR1 is MNHEY and CDR2 is SMNVEV (reference sequence). Trimming removed 4 bases at V and 5 bases at J, with 14 bases between. This CDR3 has 14 amino acids. The DNA for the CDR3 is TGTGCCAGCAGTTCGGACGGGAGTCGATATGGCTACACCTTC. This codes for CASSSDGSRYGYTF.

The chain combines TRBV5-5 with TRBJ2-7; D is undetermined. V was pared by 2 bases and J by 4 bases, with 4 bases between. The CDR3 is made up of 11 amino acids. Germline V gene sequence: CDR1 SGHKS, CDR2 YYEKEE (reference sequence). In DNA form, the CDR3 reads TGTGCCAGCAGCTTCTCGTACGAGCAGTACTTC. Its protein product is CASSFSYEQYF.